Listed below are T cell receptor beta chains from one sample, sequenced in a study of shared T cell receptors in the human thymus. Clones were read by immunoSEQ multiplex PCR, and TCRdb kept only the in-frame ones, dropping some. The sample carries approximately 580,000 clones, more than 75% recorded once. This sample was shared with a second study, whose subject was human thymus T cells.

The source material was thymocytes. These receptors all come from a boy less than two years old with a congenital heart defect. Each CDR3 is given with its conserved first and last residue. A D gene is named only where the DNA matches it firmly. Size values are once, few and many counts, or a class for expanded clones, and some rows have none.

clone_size: .; d_call: TRBD2; j_call: TRBJ2-1; v_call: TRBV19; cdr3_aa: CASSSPATSGNEQFF; cdr3_nt: TGTGCCAGTAGTTCCCCCGCGACTAGCGGCAATGAGCAGTTCTTC
clone_size: .; d_call: TRBD1; j_call: TRBJ2-7; v_call: TRBV6-5; cdr3_aa: CASSYNFDRGLYEQYF; cdr3_nt: TGTGCCAGCAGTTACAATTTCGACAGGGGGCTCTACGAGCAGTACTTC
clone_size: .; d_call: TRBD1; j_call: TRBJ2-7; v_call: TRBV25-1; cdr3_aa: CASSEYRSRDRAPYEQYF; cdr3_nt: TGTGCCAGCAGTGAATATAGGTCCCGGGACAGGGCTCCCTACGAGCAGTACTTC
clone_size: .; d_call: .; j_call: TRBJ2-7; v_call: TRBV6-5; cdr3_aa: CASSYDRRGDEQYF; cdr3_nt: TGTGCCAGCAGTTACGATCGAAGGGGCGACGAGCAGTACTTC
clone_size: .; d_call: TRBD2; j_call: TRBJ2-5; v_call: TRBV15; cdr3_aa: CATSRGVAGDQETQYF; cdr3_nt: TGTGCCACCAGCAGAGGAGTAGCGGGAGATCAAGAGACCCAGTACTTC
clone_size: .; d_call: .; j_call: TRBJ2-7; v_call: TRBV4-1; cdr3_aa: CASSQRGTGNEQYF; cdr3_nt: TGCGCCAGCAGCCAAAGGGGGACGGGGAACGAGCAGTACTTC
clone_size: .; d_call: TRBD1; j_call: TRBJ1-4; v_call: TRBV4-3; cdr3_aa: CASAHRSGTGRATNEKLFF; cdr3_nt: TGCGCCAGCGCTCATCGGTCCGGGACAGGTCGTGCAACTAATGAAAAACTGTTTTTT
clone_size: .; d_call: .; j_call: TRBJ1-1; v_call: TRBV4-2; cdr3_aa: CASGPGGSTEAFF; cdr3_nt: TGTGCCAGCGGTCCAGGTGGTAGCACTGAAGCTTTCTTT
clone_size: .; d_call: .; j_call: TRBJ2-7; v_call: TRBV7-9; cdr3_aa: CASSHNQSRVYEQYF; cdr3_nt: TGTGCCAGCAGTCATAACCAAAGCCGGGTTTACGAGCAGTACTTC
clone_size: .; d_call: TRBD2; j_call: TRBJ2-3; v_call: TRBV7-2; cdr3_aa: CASSSHRLAGDHTDTQYF; cdr3_nt: TGTGCCAGCAGCTCCCACCGACTAGCGGGAGACCACACAGATACGCAGTATTTT
clone_size: .; d_call: TRBD2; j_call: TRBJ2-7; v_call: TRBV27; cdr3_aa: CASSPWGAGGKGTYEQYF; cdr3_nt: TGTGCCAGCAGTCCCTGGGGAGCGGGAGGGAAGGGGACCTACGAGCAGTACTTC
clone_size: .; d_call: .; j_call: TRBJ2-7; v_call: TRBV5-6; cdr3_aa: CASSLGTRLSGEQYF; cdr3_nt: TGTGCCAGCAGCTTGGGGACACGTCTCTCGGGCGAGCAGTACTTC
clone_size: .; d_call: .; j_call: TRBJ2-3; v_call: TRBV11-3; cdr3_aa: CASSGRGTHRTDTQYF; cdr3_nt: TGTGCCAGCAGCGGCCGCGGGACTCATCGCACAGATACGCAGTATTTT
clone_size: .; d_call: .; j_call: TRBJ1-1; v_call: TRBV5-1; cdr3_aa: CASSAQGHQNTEAFF; cdr3_nt: TGCGCCAGCAGCGCCCAGGGACACCAGAACACTGAAGCTTTCTTT
clone_size: .; d_call: .; j_call: TRBJ2-1; v_call: TRBV5-6; cdr3_aa: CASSLKLGSYNEQFF; cdr3_nt: TGTGCCAGCAGCTTGAAGCTCGGCTCCTACAATGAGCAGTTCTTC
clone_size: .; d_call: TRBD2; j_call: TRBJ2-7; v_call: TRBV5-1; cdr3_aa: CASSLERAGEGCEQYF; cdr3_nt: TGCGCCAGCAGCCTGGAACGGGCGGGAGAAGGCTGCGAGCAGTACTTC
clone_size: .; d_call: .; j_call: TRBJ1-1; v_call: TRBV11-2; cdr3_aa: CASSLVPTGDNTEAFF; cdr3_nt: TGTGCCAGCAGCTTAGTTCCAACGGGAGACAACACTGAAGCTTTCTTT
clone_size: .; d_call: TRBD1; j_call: TRBJ1-4; v_call: TRBV27; cdr3_aa: CASSIRQGVGEKLFF; cdr3_nt: TGTGCCAGCAGTATCCGACAGGGAGTCGGTGAAAAACTGTTTTTT
clone_size: few; d_call: .; j_call: TRBJ1-3; v_call: TRBV18; cdr3_aa: CASSRGEILSGNTIYF; cdr3_nt: TGTGCCAGCTCCCGCGGGGAGATCCTCTCTGGAAACACCATATATTTT
clone_size: once; d_call: .; j_call: TRBJ2-3; v_call: TRBV6-1; cdr3_aa: CASSDPQGLSTDTQYF; cdr3_nt: TGTGCCAGCAGTGACCCACAGGGACTAAGCACAGATACGCAGTATTTT